This is a list of T cell receptor beta chains from one sample in a study of cytomegalovirus exposure and HLA in healthy donors. Measured with immunoSEQ multiplex PCR; TCRdb has only the in-frame clones, and not every one. Of 150,000 to 200,000 clones listed, roughly 79% are singletons. Sequenced sample: PBMCs. All receptors derive from a man over 45 in good health and CMV-seropositive. Each CDR3 is given with its conserved first and last residue. D genes are given only for firm matches. Clone sizes are given selectively: once, few, many, or a class where the clone is expanded.

DNA	CDR3	D	V	J	size
TGTGCCAGCACCCCGGGACAGGGGTTCTATGGCTACACCTTC	CASTPGQGFYGYTF	TRBD1	TRBV6-1	TRBJ1-2	NA
TGTGCCAGCAGTTTCTGGCAGGGCGGTTCACCCCTCCACTTT	CASSFWQGGSPLHF	NA	TRBV6-4	TRBJ1-6	few
TGTGCCAGCAGCTCCGGGACAGGGGCTAGTTTT	CASSSGTGASF	TRBD1	TRBV5-4	TRBJ1-4	NA
TGCAGCGTTGGAAGGGGCCGCGAAGGGGGCACTGAAGCTTTCTTT	CSVGRGREGGTEAFF	NA	TRBV29-1	TRBJ1-1	once
TGCAGCGTACGGGAACCGGGACAGGGGGGGACCCAGTACTTC	CSVREPGQGGTQYF	TRBD1	TRBV29-1	TRBJ2-5	NA
TGTGCCAGCAGATCCGGGACAGGCAAGTACAATGGGCAGTTCTTC	CASRSGTGKYNGQFF	TRBD1	TRBV6-5	TRBJ2-1	NA
TGCGCCAGCAGTGAAGGGGGGGGACAATACAATGAGCAGTTCTTC	CASSEGGGQYNEQFF	NA	TRBV10-1	TRBJ2-1	NA
TGTGCCAGCAGCCAAGATCTCCGACAGGGAGTGGCTTTCTTT	CASSQDLRQGVAFF	TRBD1	TRBV4-2	TRBJ1-1	NA
TGTGCCAGCTCACCTCCGGGACAGAGCAATCAGCCCCAGCATTTT	CASSPPGQSNQPQHF	TRBD1	TRBV18	TRBJ1-5	NA
TGCGCCAGCAGCAGGACAGAGAGCTCCTACAATGAGCAGTTCTTC	CASSRTESSYNEQFF	NA	TRBV5-1	TRBJ2-1	NA
TGTGCCAGCAGCGTAGCGGGGAGAACTGAAGCTTTCTTT	CASSVAGRTEAFF	NA	TRBV9	TRBJ1-1	NA
TGTGCCAGCCGGTATGAGGGAGATACGCAGTATTTT	CASRYEGDTQYF	NA	TRBV5-6	TRBJ2-3	few
TGTGCCAGCAGTTTCCCCCGGGGGGAAGGTTCCTATGGCTACACCTTC	CASSFPRGEGSYGYTF	NA	TRBV28	TRBJ1-2	NA
TGCGCCAGCAGTCGCGCCCCGGGACAGTACACAGATACGCAGTATTTT	CASSRAPGQYTDTQYF	TRBD1	TRBV23-1	TRBJ2-3	NA
TGCGCCAGCAGCTTGGGGATGGGGGGGCGCACAGATACGCAGTATTTT	CASSLGMGGRTDTQYF	NA	TRBV5-1	TRBJ2-3	NA
TGTGCCAGCAGCTTGACGGGCGGGGGGGCCTGGGAGACCCAGTACTTC	CASSLTGGGAWETQYF	TRBD2	TRBV5-4	TRBJ2-5	NA
TGTGCCAGCAGCGTAGTAGGGGATAGCGAGCAGTACTTC	CASSVVGDSEQYF	NA	TRBV9	TRBJ2-7	once
TGTGCCAGCAGCTTGGCAGACCAAGAGACCCAGTACTTC	CASSLADQETQYF	NA	TRBV5-6	TRBJ2-5	NA
TGTGCCTGGAGTATAACAGGGCTGGGCTACACCTTC	CAWSITGLGYTF	NA	TRBV30	TRBJ1-2	NA
TGTGCCAGCAGTAACAGGGTCACCTACGAGCAGTACTTC	CASSNRVTYEQYF	NA	TRBV28	TRBJ2-7	NA
TGTGCCAGCAGTCCTACGCGTCAGGCGTTAAGTCTCCACTTT	CASSPTRQALSLHF	NA	TRBV27	TRBJ1-6	NA
TGTGCCAGCAGGAGCAGGGTTGGCTACACCTTC	CASRSRVGYTF	NA	TRBV6-5	TRBJ1-2	NA
TGCAGCACTGATGAGGGACAGGGAGAATACAATGAGCAGTTCTTC	CSTDEGQGEYNEQFF	TRBD1	TRBV29-1	TRBJ2-1	NA
TGTGCCAGCAGTGACTCAGGGTACTCCTACGAGCAGTACTTC	CASSDSGYSYEQYF	NA	TRBV6-1	TRBJ2-7	NA
TGCAGCGCTGTTAGGGCGGGGGTCTCTGAAGAGCAGTACTTC	CSAVRAGVSEEQYF	TRBD2	TRBV29-1	TRBJ2-7	NA
TGTGCCAGCTCAACGGGACAGGGGTATTCTGGGGCCAACGTCCTGACTTTC	CASSTGQGYSGANVLTF	TRBD1	TRBV2	TRBJ2-6	NA
TGTGCCAGCAGCTTGAGGACAGGACCCTACGAGCAGTACTTC	CASSLRTGPYEQYF	TRBD1	TRBV7-9	TRBJ2-7	NA
TGCAGCGCGCGGGGGGGCACCACCGGGGAGCTGTTTTTT	CSARGGTTGELFF	TRBD2	TRBV29-1	TRBJ2-2	NA
TGTGCCAGCTCACCACTTCCCCATAGCAATCAGCCCCAGCATTTT	CASSPLPHSNQPQHF	NA	TRBV18	TRBJ1-5	NA
TGTGCCAGCAGCTACAGGGCTGGGCCCCCAGGGGAAAAACTGTTTTTT	CASSYRAGPPGEKLFF	NA	TRBV6-5	TRBJ1-4	NA
TGTGCCAGCAGTGATCCAGAGAGCGGTCAGCCCCAGCATTTT	CASSDPESGQPQHF	NA	TRBV2	TRBJ1-5	NA
TGTGCCAGCACCGAGGACAGGCCCTACGAGCAGTACTTC	CASTEDRPYEQYF	TRBD1	TRBV28	TRBJ2-7	NA
TGCGCCAGCAGCACTGCCGACAGGAGACCTAACTATGGCTACACCTTC	CASSTADRRPNYGYTF	NA	TRBV5-1	TRBJ1-2	NA
TGTGCCAGCAGTGAATTCGGGACAGGGGACTATGGCTACACCTTC	CASSEFGTGDYGYTF	TRBD1	TRBV25-1	TRBJ1-2	NA
TGTGCCAGCAGCCAACTGGGACAGTTGGCCGGGGAGCTGTTTTTT	CASSQLGQLAGELFF	TRBD1	TRBV14	TRBJ2-2	few